The 27 T cell receptor beta chains presented below share a single source sample, sequenced in a study of human T cells and chemical hapten exposure. Time point given: patch test 1, 2 weeks after DPC sensitization. Treatment specified: therapeutic diphenylcyclopropenone sensitization with weekly scalp DPC. TCRdb analysed the RACE reads with MiXCR anew, one entry per CDR3 protein. The sample carries roughly 120,000 distinct CDR3 sequences, 9% to 13% recorded once. The input for sequencing was whole blood, taken in connection with sensitization to the hapten diphenylcyclopropenone (DPC). Receptors were obtained from a woman aged 45-65 years with alopecia areata. Some clones in this sample may be carry-over from other donors' samples.

This clonotype has just a few counts. The chain joins TRBV3-1 to TRBJ1-5, with D unclear. Germline CDR1 reads LGHDT; CDR2 reads YNNKEL (reference sequence). The CDR3 is 15 amino acids. V lost 3 bases to trimming and J lost 0 bases, with 9 bases between them. CDR3 protein: CASSHSRSSNQPQHF. CDR3 bases: TGTGCCAGCAGCCACTCACGGAGTAGCAATCAGCCCCAGCATTTT.

This chain links TRBV29-1 with TRBJ2-7; no clear D. Germline CDR1 and CDR2: SQVTM and ANQGSEA. This CDR3 contains 12 residues. The V end was cut by 1 base, the J end by 5 bases, with 9 bases between. The CDR3 protein is CSVEGQVNEQYF. DNA of the CDR3: TGCAGCGTTGAAGGTCAGGTTAACGAGCAGTACTTC.

This clonotype has a count of ten or more. The gene calls are TRBV7-9 and TRBJ2-7; D is undetermined. The CDR3 runs 11 residues. The germline gives CDR1 SEHNR, CDR2 FQNEAQ (reference sequence). Deletions cut 1 base from V and 8 bases from J, with 6 bases between. CDR3 DNA sequence: TGTGCCAGCAGCTTAGGACCCCAGCAGTACTTC. Translated: CASSLGPQQYF.

This clonotype was picked up many times. This rearrangement joins TRBV7-9 to TRBJ2-5; no firm D call. Germline V lookup: CDR1 SEHNR, CDR2 FQNEAQ (reference sequence). With 6 bases removed from V and 4 bases from J, the gap between germline ends came to 12 bases. The CDR3 sequence is 13 residues long. CDR3 sequence reads: CASSNTYVETQYF. In nucleotides, the CDR3 is TGTGCCAGCAGTAATACATACGTAGAGACCCAGTACTTC.

J is TRBJ2-7 and V is TRBV13; D unresolved. Trimming shortened V by 5 bases and J by 5 bases, and 10 bases separated the two germline ends. CDR3 size: 12 residues. Germline V CDR1 and CDR2: PRHDT, FYEKMQ (reference sequence). The CDR3 protein is CASSETPHEQYF. In nucleotides, the CDR3 is TGTGCCAGCAGCGAAACCCCCCACGAGCAGTACTTC.

This clonotype rates as medium-sized. V gene TRBV29-1 combines with J gene TRBJ2-3; D unclear. V dropped 6 bases and J dropped 5 bases, with 9 bases sitting between them. This CDR3 has 11 residues. Germline V gene data show CDR1 as SQVTM and CDR2 as ANQGSEA. Here the CDR3 DNA reads TGCAGCGTCTTCTGGGGAGATACGCAGTATTTT. It is translated as CSVFWGDTQYF.

V usage is TRBV18 and J usage is TRBJ1-1; no reliable D call. V was clipped by 2 bases and J by 2 bases, with 12 bases between them. The CDR3 sequence is 15 residues long. Per the germline V gene, CDR1 is KGHSH and CDR2 is LQKENI. The CDR3 protein is CASSPVPPENTEAFF. The DNA of the CDR3 is TGTGCCAGCTCACCAGTACCCCCAGAAAACACTGAAGCTTTCTTT.

This clonotype has a handful of counts. The chain is built from TRBV28 and TRBJ1-4; D is uncertain. This CDR3 has 15 amino acids. Deletions cut 7 bases from V and 5 bases from J, with 17 bases between. Germline V lookup: CDR1 MDHEN, CDR2 SYDVKM. The CDR3 reads CASTNNVMGNEKLFF. The CDR3 nucleotides read TGTGCCAGCACAAACAACGTAATGGGAAATGAAAAACTGTTTTTT. Together with reference TRBV28 and TRBJ1-4, the CDR3 gives the full variable domain: DVKVTQSSRYLVKRTGEKVFLECVQDMDHENMFWYRQDPGLGLRLIYFSYDVKMKEKGDIPEGYSVSREKKERFSLILESASTNQTSMYLCASTNNVMGNEKLFFGSGTQLSVL.

The chain carries TRBV2 and TRBJ2-7; 8 bases align to TRBD1. There are 12 residues in the CDR3. J was trimmed by 6 bases and V by 8 bases; bases with no gene match: 6. CDR1 SNHLY and CDR2 FYNNEI come from the germline V gene. CDR3 sequence: CASGQGNGEQYF. The CDR3 DNA reads TGTGCCAGCGGACAGGGAAATGGCGAGCAGTACTTC.

In this sample, this clonotype turned up a few times. This rearrangement joins TRBV5-1 to TRBJ1-6; perhaps TRBD1 as D (5 bases). Between the trimmed V and J ends, which lost 8 bases and 6 bases, there was a span of 15 bases. Germline V gene lookup returns CDR1 SGHRS and CDR2 YFSETQ. The CDR3 is 14 amino acids. The CDR3 DNA reads as TGCGCCAGTAAGGGGCTTCAGTCTAATTCACCCCTCCACTTT. This codes for CASKGLQSNSPLHF.

The CDR3 DNA is TGCGCCAGCCCCAGGGGACGGGGACAGAACACTGAAGCTTTCTTT. This translates into CASPRGRGQNTEAFF. The chain links TRBV23-1 to TRBJ1-1, with D tentatively TRBD1 (6 bases). TRBV23-1 is an ORF, and what it does is uncertain. The CDR3 is 15 residues long. The ends were cut back, 8 bases at V and 1 base at J, with 17 bases in the middle.

This clonotype came up many times. This sequence joins TRBV21-1 and TRBJ2-3. TRBV21-1 constitutes a pseudogene. The CDR3 length is 15 residues. CDR3 sequence reads: CASSKVRGFTDTQYF. CDR3 DNA: TGTGCCAGCAGCAAAGTTCGGGGATTCACAGATACGCAGTATTTT.

The J gene is TRBJ2-7, the V gene TRBV29-1; a possible D gene is TRBD1 (6 bases). Trimming pared 4 bases from V and 8 bases from J, leaving 15 bases between. CDR3 length: 12 residues. CDR1 and CDR2 (germline): SQVTM, ANQGSEA. The CDR3 region is CSVGQEQVQQYF. As DNA, the CDR3 is TGCAGCGTTGGACAGGAGCAGGTACAGCAGTACTTC.

CDR3 sequence reads: CASSFSGRTGYTF. The CDR3 coding sequence is TGCGCCAGCAGCTTCAGTGGGAGAACGGGCTACACCTTC. The chain recombines TRBV5-1 with TRBJ1-2; D gene uncertain. V gave up 2 bases and J gave up 8 bases, with 13 bases separating them. This CDR3 region has 13 residues. Looked up from germline, CDR1 is SGHRS and CDR2 is YFSETQ.

The sample holds many counts of this clonotype. The gene calls are TRBV15 and TRBJ1-3; D ambiguous. Trimming took off 1 base at V and 2 bases at J, with 18 bases between the two ends. Germline V gene sequence: CDR1 LNHNV, CDR2 YYDKDF (reference sequence). The CDR3 covers 18 residues. The CDR3 loop reads CATSRAYRTRSTGNTIYF. CDR3 sequence (DNA): TGTGCCACCAGCAGAGCCTACCGGACGAGAAGCACTGGAAACACCATATATTTT.

This clonotype was observed a few times. The gene calls are TRBV20-1 and TRBJ2-2; D call uncertain. CDR1 is DFQATT and CDR2 is SNEGSKA in the germline V gene (reference sequence). The V end lost 3 bases, the J end lost 6 bases, and 11 bases lay between the germline ends. This CDR3 has 13 residues. CDR3 coding DNA: TGCAGTGCTAGTCAGTACCCCGCCGGGGAGCTGTTTTTT. Its translation: CSASQYPAGELFF.

This clonotype was found many times. The V and J genes are TRBV6-2 or TRBV6-3 and TRBJ1-5; 8 bases fit TRBD1. The CDR3 loop spans 17 amino acids. J lost 3 bases, V lost 5 bases, and 12 bases had no gene match. Germline CDR1 and CDR2: MNHEY and SVGEGT. The CDR3 DNA reads TGTGCCAGCAGTCCACGTGGGCAGGGGGCTTTCAATCAGCCCCAGCATTTT. It translates to CASSPRGQGAFNQPQHF.

This rearrangement joins TRBV28 to TRBJ2-1; D is ambiguous. Germline CDR1 and CDR2: MDHEN and SYDVKM. The CDR3 is made up of 10 amino acids. V lost 4 bases to trimming and J lost 9 bases, with 4 bases between them. The DNA of the CDR3 is TGTGCCAGCAGTTCCTTTGAGCAGTTCTTC. Residues: CASSSFEQFF.

In its sample, this clonotype was seen a few times. The V call is TRBV4-1, the J call TRBJ1-1, with 9 bases identical to TRBD1. CDR3 size: 13 residues. Germline V gene sequence: CDR1 MGHRA, CDR2 YSYEKL. V lost 0 bases and J lost 11; bases outside the gene matches: 4. The CDR3 protein is CASSQEGTGNAFF. The DNA for the CDR3 is TGCGCCAGCAGCCAAGAAGGGACAGGGAATGCTTTCTTT.

At least ten counts were recorded for this clonotype. The chain employs TRBV7-2 and TRBJ2-7, with D unclear. Trimming took off 1 base at V and 2 bases at J, with 12 bases between the two ends. Per the germline V gene, CDR1 is SGHTA and CDR2 is FQGNSA. The CDR3 is made up of 15 amino acids. The CDR3, as DNA: TGTGCCAGCAGCTTAGAGGGCGGAGCCCCCTACGAGCAGTACTTC. As protein: CASSLEGGAPYEQYF. Combining the CDR3 with reference TRBV7-2 and TRBJ2-7 gives the whole variable domain GAGVSQSPSNKVTEKGKDVELRCDPISGHTALYWYRQSLGQGLEFLIYFQGNSAPDKSGLPSDRFSAERTGGSVSTLTIQRTQQEDSAVYLCASSLEGGAPYEQYFGPGTRLTVT.

The CDR3 bases are TGCAGTGCCCATGAAAACCGAATCCCGGGATTGGGGACCCAGTACTTC. This gives the protein CSAHENRIPGLGTQYF. The J gene is TRBJ2-5, the V gene TRBV20-1; weak D call: TRBD2 (5 bases). The CDR3 has 16 residues. V was trimmed by 6 bases and J by 7 bases, leaving 27 bases between them. Germline CDR1 reads DFQATT; CDR2 reads SNEGSKA (reference sequence).

This clonotype was seen only a few times. J is TRBJ2-1 and V is TRBV11-2, with D unclear. This CDR3 spans 14 amino acids. In germline, CDR1 is SGHAT, CDR2 FQNNGV. V shed 4 bases and J shed 8 bases, with 15 bases lying between them. The CDR3 DNA follows: TGTGCCAGCAGCTCTACCCCCAGTGGCTATGAGCAGTTCTTC. Its protein is CASSSTPSGYEQFF.

The rearrangement joins TRBV2 to TRBJ2-7; D is perhaps TRBD2 (5 bases). Germline V gives CDR1 SNHLY, CDR2 FYNNEI. The CDR3 consists of 14 residues. Trimming removed 6 bases at V and 0 bases at J, with 12 bases between. CDR3 nucleotide sequence: TGTGCCAGCAGGGCCGGAGGAGCCTCCTACGAGCAGTACTTC. Its protein product is CASRAGGASYEQYF.

This clonotype was counted at least ten times. The genes are TRBV28 and TRBJ2-2; TRBD2 matches 8 bases. V lost 7 bases, J lost 4 bases, and 5 bases stayed unmatched. The CDR3 totals 14 residues. Germline-derived CDR1 and CDR2 are MDHEN and SYDVKM. The CDR3 spells CASNAGGLTGELFF. CDR3 nucleotide sequence: TGTGCCAGCAATGCGGGAGGCCTCACCGGGGAGCTGTTTTTT.

The rearrangement uses TRBV7-8 and TRBJ2-5, with D perhaps TRBD1 (6 bases). Germline loops: CDR1 SGHVS, CDR2 FQNEAQ. The CDR3 consists of 13 residues. V was shortened by 3 bases and J by 4 bases, with 9 bases between the two germline ends. The CDR3 spells CASSFTGRETQYF. The CDR3 DNA reads TGTGCCAGCAGCTTTACAGGGAGAGAGACCCAGTACTTC.

The sample holds a few counts of this clonotype. J is TRBJ2-2 and V is TRBV18; D gene uncertain. The V gene lost 2 bases and the J gene lost 1 base, with 11 bases spanning the gap. This CDR3 is built from 16 residues. CDR1 KGHSH and CDR2 LQKENI come from the germline V gene. CDR3 bases: TGTGCCAGCTCACCATTTTCTCGTCAGAACACCGGGGAGCTGTTTTTT. Protein: CASSPFSRQNTGELFF.

This clonotype was seen ten or more times. The chain links TRBV27 to TRBJ1-1, with 9 positions matching TRBD1. The V segment lost 0 bases and the J segment 4 bases; nucleotides outside the gene matches: 9. The germline gives CDR1 MNHEY, CDR2 SMNVEV (reference sequence). This CDR3 is 17 amino acids long. The CDR3 region has the DNA TGTGCCAGCAGTTTATCCAGGCCCGACAGGGGGGTCACTGAAGCTTTCTTT. Translating gives CASSLSRPDRGVTEAFF.